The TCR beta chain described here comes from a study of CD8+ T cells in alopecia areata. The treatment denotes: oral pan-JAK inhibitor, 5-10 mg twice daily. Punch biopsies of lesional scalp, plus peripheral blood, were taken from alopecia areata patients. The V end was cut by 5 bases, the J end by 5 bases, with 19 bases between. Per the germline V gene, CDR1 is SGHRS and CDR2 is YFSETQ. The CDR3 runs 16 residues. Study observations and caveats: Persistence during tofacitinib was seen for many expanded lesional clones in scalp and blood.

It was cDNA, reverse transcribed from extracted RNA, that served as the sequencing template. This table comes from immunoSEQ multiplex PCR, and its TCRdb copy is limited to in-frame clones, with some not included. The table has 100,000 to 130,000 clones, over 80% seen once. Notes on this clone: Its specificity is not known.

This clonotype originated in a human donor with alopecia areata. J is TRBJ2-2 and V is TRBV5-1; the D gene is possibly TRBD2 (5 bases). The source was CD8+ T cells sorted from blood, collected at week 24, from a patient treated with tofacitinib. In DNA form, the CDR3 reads TGCGCCAGCAGTAACCCGGACTCCCGGCGGACCGGGGAGCTGTTTTTT. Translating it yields CASSNPDSRRTGELFF.